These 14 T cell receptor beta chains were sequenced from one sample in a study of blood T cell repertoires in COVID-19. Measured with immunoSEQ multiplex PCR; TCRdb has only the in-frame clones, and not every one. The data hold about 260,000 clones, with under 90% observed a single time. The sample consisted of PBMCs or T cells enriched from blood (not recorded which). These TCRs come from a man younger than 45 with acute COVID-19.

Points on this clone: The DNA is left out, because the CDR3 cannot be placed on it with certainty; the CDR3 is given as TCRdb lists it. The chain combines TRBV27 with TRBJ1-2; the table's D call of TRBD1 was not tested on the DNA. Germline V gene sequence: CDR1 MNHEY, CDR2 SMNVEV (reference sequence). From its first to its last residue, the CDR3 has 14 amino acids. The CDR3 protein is CASSSSDRTYGYTF.

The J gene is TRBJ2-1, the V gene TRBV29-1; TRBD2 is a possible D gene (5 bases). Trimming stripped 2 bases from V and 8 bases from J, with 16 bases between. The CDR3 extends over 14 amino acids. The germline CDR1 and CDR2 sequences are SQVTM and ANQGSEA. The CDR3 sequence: CSVEFGSGLDEQFF. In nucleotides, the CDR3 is TGCAGCGTTGAATTCGGCTCGGGGTTGGATGAGCAGTTCTTC.

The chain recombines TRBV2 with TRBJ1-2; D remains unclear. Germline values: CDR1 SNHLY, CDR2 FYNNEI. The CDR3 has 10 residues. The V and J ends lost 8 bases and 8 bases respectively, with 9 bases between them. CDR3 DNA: TGTGCCAGCCTAGCACGGGGCTACACCTTC. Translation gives CASLARGYTF.

CDR3 loop: CASRDSMNTEAFF. The CDR3 nucleotides are TGTGCCAGCCGGGACAGTATGAACACTGAAGCTTTCTTT. V gene TRBV19 combines with J gene TRBJ1-1; 7 nucleotides align to TRBD1. V lost 9 bases, J lost 0 bases, and 4 bases stayed unmatched. CDR1 is LNHDA and CDR2 is SQIVND in the germline V gene (reference sequence). The CDR3 sequence is 13 residues long.

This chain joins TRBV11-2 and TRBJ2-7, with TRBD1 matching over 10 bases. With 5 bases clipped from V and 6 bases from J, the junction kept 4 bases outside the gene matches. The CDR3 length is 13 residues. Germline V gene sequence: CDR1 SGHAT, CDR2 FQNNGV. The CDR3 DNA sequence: TGTGCCAGCAGCGCCGACAGGGGGCGCGAGCAGTACGTC. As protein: CASSADRGREQYV.

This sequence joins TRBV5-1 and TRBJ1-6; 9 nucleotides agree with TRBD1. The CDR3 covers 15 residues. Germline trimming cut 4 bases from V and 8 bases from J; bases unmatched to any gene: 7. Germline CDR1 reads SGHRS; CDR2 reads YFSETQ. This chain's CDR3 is CASSQKQGADSPLHF. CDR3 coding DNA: TGCGCCAGCAGCCAAAAACAGGGGGCTGATTCACCCCTCCACTTT.

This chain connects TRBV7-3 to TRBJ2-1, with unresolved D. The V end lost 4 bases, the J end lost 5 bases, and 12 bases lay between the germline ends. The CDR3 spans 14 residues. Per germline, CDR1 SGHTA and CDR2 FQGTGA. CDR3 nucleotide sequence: TGTGCCAGCAGCTCCATCGTGGCGGACAATGAGCAGTTCTTC. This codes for CASSSIVADNEQFF.

CDR3 sequence (DNA): TGCGCCAGCAGCTCGGGACAAGGACAGGGGGTTGGAGATACGCAGTATTTT. This codes for CASSSGQGQGVGDTQYF. The chain links TRBV5-1 to TRBJ2-3; 10 nucleotides line up with TRBD1. Trimming at V came to 3 bases and at J to 5 bases, leaving 12 bases not matched to a gene. This CDR3 comprises 17 residues. Germline assignment: CDR1 SGHRS and CDR2 YFSETQ.

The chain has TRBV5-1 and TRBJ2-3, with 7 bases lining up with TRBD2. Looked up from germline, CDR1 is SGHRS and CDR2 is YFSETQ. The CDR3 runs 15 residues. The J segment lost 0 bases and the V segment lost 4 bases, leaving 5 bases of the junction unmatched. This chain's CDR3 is CASSHSGESTDTQYF. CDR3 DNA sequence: TGCGCCAGCAGCCACAGCGGGGAGAGCACAGATACGCAGTATTTT. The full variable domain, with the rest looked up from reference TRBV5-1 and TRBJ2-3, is KAGVTQTPRYLIKTRGQQVTLSCSPISGHRSVSWYQQTPGQGLQFLFEYFSETQRNKGNFPGRFSGRQFSNSRSEMNVSTLELGDSALYLCASSHSGESTDTQYFGPGTRLTVL.

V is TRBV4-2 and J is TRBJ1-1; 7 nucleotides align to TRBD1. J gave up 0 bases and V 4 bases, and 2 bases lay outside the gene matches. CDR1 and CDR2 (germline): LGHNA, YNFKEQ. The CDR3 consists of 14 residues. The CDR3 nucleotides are TGTGCCAGCAGCCCACAGGGGATGAACACTGAAGCTTTCTTT. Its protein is CASSPQGMNTEAFF.

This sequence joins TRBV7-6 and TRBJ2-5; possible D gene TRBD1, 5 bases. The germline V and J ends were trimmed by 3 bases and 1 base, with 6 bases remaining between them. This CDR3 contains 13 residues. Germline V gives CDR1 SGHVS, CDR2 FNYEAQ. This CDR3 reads CASSFRGQETQYF. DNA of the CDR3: TGTGCCAGCAGCTTTAGGGGCCAAGAGACCCAGTACTTC.

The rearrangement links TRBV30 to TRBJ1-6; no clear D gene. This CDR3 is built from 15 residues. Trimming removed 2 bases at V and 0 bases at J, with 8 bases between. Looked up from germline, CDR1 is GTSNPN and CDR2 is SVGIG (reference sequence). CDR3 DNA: TGTGCCTGGAGTCAAATTAGCTCCTATAATTCACCCCTCCACTTT. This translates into CAWSQISSYNSPLHF.

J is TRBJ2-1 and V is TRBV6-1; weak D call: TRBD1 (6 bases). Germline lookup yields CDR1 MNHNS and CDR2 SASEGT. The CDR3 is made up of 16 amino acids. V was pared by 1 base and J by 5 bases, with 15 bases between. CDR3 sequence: CASSEGQGPPHNEQFF. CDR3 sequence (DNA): TGTGCCAGCAGTGAAGGTCAGGGGCCCCCCCACAATGAGCAGTTCTTC.

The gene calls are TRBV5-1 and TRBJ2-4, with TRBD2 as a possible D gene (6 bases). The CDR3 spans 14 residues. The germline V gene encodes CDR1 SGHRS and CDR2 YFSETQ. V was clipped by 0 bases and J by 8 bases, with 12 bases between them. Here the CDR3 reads CASSLELAGDIQYF. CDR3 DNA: TGCGCCAGCAGCTTGGAACTAGCTGGGGACATTCAGTACTTC.